This T cell receptor beta chain originates from a study of cytomegalovirus exposure and HLA in healthy donors. The PCR made use of 60 Vbeta and 13 Jbeta primers. The method was immunoSEQ multiplex PCR; TCRdb's version includes in-frame clones alone and lacks a portion of them. The data show 150,000 to 200,000 clones, about 80% seen once. This clone has more than one count but fewer than ten. Trimming cost V 0 bases and J 0 bases, with 6 bases left between them. CDR1 is LGHNA, CDR2 YSLEER, per germline. The CDR3 is 14 amino acids. This chain connects TRBV4-3 to TRBJ2-7; D gene ambiguous. The sample taken for sequencing was PBMCs. This TCR was recovered from a man between 25 and 39 years old in good health and CMV-seropositive. The CDR3 reads CASSQDYSSYEQYF. Here the CDR3 DNA reads TGCGCCAGCAGCCAAGATTACAGCTCCTACGAGCAGTACTTC.